This TCR beta chain was obtained from a study of T cell changes during pregnancy in multiple sclerosis (dated by TCRdb to about 2019). With regard to the full study: In women with multiple sclerosis, the researchers looked at how the T cell repertoire shifted as pregnancy progressed.

Remarks on this clone: The target of this receptor is not known. No much larger clone is present one base from it, and per-base qualities are unavailable.

Library preparation employed the immunoSEQ multiplex PCR assay. The immuneACCESS repertoire file appears here via TCRdb, limited to in-frame rearrangements. These files lack a portion of the clones; in checked studies, under half of the deficit traces to unresolved V genes, and the cause of the others is not known. This sample gives about 16,000 clones in total; approximately 95% of them show up just once. The ten largest clones add up to roughly 1% of the sample. CDR1 and CDR2, per the germline V gene, are SNHLY and FYNNEI. The V end loses 6 bases and the J end loses 3 bases, and a stretch of 21 bases separates them. From its cysteine to its phenylalanine, the CDR3 spans 17 amino acids. Only CDR3 DNA remains: 51 bases, in frame from the first base.

The rearrangement combines TRBV2 with TRBJ1-5; TRBD1 is perhaps the D gene, given 6 matching bases. Sequenced material: peripheral blood, taken in the third trimester of pregnancy. This TCR was sampled from a female donor with multiple sclerosis, enrolled in a pregnancy study. CDR3 sequence: CASSGKRVGTINQPQHF. The DNA sequence is TGTGCCAGCAGCGGAAAACGCGTCGGGACAATCAATCAGCCCCAGCATTTT.